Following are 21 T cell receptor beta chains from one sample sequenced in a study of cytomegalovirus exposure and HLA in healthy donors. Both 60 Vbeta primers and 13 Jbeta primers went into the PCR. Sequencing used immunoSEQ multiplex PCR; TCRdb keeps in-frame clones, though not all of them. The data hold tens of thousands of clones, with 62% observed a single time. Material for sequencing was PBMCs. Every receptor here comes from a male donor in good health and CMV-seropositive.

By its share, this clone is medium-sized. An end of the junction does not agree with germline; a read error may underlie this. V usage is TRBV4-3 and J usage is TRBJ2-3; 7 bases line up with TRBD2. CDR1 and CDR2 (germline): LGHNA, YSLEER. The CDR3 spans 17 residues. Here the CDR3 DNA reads TGCGCCAGCAGCGAAGAACGGGAGGTAGTCTACACAGATACGCAGTATTTT. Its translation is CASSEEREVVYTDTQYF.

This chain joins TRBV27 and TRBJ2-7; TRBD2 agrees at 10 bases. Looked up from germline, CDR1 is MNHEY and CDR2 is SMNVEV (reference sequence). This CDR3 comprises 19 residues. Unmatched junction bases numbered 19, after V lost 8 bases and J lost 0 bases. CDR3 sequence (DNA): TGTGCCAGCTCCAAGTCAGGGGGACTAGCGCTACCGTTCTCCTACGAGCAGTACTTC. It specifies CASSKSGGLALPFSYEQYF.

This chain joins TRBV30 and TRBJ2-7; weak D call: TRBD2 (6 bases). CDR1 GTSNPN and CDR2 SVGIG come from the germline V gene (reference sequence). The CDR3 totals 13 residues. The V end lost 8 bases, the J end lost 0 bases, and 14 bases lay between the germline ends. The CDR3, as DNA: TGTGCCCGCGGGAAGGATTCCTCCTACGAGCAGTACTTC. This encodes CARGKDSSYEQYF. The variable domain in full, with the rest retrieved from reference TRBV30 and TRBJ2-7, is SQTIHQWPATLVQPVGSPLSLECTVEGTSNPNLYWYRQAAGRGLQLLFYSVGIGQISSEVPQNLSASRPQDRQFILSSKKLLLSDSGFYLCARGKDSSYEQYFGPGTRLTVT.

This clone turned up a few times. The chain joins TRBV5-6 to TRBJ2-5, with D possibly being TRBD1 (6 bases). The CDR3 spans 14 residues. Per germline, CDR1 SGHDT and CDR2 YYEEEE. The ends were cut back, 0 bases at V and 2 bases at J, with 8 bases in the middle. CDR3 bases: TGTGCCAGCAGCTTGGGGGGGCAGCAAGAGACCCAGTACTTC. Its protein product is CASSLGGQQETQYF.

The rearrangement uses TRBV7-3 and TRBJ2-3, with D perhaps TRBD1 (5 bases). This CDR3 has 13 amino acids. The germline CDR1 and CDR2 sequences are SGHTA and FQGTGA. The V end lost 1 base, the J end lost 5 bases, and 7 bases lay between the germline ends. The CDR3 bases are TGTGCCAGCAGCTTAAATAGGGGAGATACGCAGTATTTT. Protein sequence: CASSLNRGDTQYF.

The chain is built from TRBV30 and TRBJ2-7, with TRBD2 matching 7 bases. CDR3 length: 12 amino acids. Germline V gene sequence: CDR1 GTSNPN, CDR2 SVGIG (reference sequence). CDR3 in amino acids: CGIAGRSYEQYF. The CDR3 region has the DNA TGTGGCATAGCGGGCCGCTCCTACGAGCAGTACTTC.

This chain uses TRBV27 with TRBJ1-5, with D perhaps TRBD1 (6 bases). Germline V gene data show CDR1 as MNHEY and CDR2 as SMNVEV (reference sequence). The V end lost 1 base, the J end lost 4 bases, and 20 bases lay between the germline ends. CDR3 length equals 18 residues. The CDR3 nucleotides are TGTGCCAGCAGTTTATACGACAGGAGCGTTTTTCGGAATCAGCCCCAGCATTTT. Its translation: CASSLYDRSVFRNQPQHF.

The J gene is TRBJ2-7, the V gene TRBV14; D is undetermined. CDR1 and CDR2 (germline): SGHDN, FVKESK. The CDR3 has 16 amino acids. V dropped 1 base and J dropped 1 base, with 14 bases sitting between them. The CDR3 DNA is TGTGCCAGCAGCCAAGCTACCGCCCCCCTTTCCTACGAGCAGTACTTC. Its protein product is CASSQATAPLSYEQYF.

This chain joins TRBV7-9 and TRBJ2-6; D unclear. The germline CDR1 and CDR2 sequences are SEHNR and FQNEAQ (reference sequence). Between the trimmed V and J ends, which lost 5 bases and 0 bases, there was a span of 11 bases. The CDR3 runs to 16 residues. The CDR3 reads CASSPPVISGANVLTF. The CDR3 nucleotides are TGTGCCAGCAGCCCCCCGGTAATCTCTGGGGCCAACGTCCTGACTTTC.

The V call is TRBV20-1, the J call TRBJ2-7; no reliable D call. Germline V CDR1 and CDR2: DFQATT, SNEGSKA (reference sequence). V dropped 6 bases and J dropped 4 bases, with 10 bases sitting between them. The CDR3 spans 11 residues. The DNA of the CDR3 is TGCAGTGCCCGAAGCCGATACGAGCAGTACTTC. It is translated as CSARSRYEQYF.

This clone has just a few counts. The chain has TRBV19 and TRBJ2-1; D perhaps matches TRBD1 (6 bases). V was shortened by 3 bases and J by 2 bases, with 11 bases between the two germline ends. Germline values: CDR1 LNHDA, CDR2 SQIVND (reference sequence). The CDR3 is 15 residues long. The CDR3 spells CASSITGMAYNEQFF. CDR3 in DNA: TGTGCCAGTAGTATTACAGGGATGGCCTACAATGAGCAGTTCTTC.

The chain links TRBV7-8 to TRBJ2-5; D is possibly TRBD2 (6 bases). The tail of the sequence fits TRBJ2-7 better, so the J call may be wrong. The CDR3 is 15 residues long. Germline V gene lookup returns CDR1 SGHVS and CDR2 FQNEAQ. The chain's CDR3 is CASSLGTGESYEQYF. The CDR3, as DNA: TGTGCCAGCAGCTTAGGGACGGGGGAGTCCTACGAGCAGTACTTC.

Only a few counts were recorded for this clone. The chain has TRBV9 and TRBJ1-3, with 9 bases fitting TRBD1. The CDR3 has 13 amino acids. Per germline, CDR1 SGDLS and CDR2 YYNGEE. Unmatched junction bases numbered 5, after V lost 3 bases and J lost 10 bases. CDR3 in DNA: TGTGCCAGCAGCGAAGGGGACAGGGAAACCATATATTTT. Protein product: CASSEGDRETIYF.

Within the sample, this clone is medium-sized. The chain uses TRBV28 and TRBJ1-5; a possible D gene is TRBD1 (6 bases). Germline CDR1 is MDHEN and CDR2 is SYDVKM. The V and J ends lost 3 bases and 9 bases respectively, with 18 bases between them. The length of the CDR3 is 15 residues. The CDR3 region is CASSFEGVSGSPQHF. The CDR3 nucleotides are TGTGCCAGCAGTTTTGAGGGGGTGTCGGGATCGCCCCAGCATTTT.

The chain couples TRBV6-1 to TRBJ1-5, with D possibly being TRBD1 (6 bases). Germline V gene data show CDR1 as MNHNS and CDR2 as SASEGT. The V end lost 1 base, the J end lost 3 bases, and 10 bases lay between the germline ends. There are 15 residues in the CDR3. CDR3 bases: TGTGCCAGCAGTGAAGGTGGGGGCCCCAATCAGCCCCAGCATTTT. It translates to CASSEGGGPNQPQHF.

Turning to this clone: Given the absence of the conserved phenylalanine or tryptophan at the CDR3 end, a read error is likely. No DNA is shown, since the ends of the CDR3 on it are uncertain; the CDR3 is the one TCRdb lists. The CDR3 spells CASSGQGPYYM. The genes are TRBV2 and TRBJ1-1; TRBD1, the table's D call, lacks a check against the DNA. Termini included, the CDR3 measures 11 amino acids. Looked up from germline, CDR1 is SNHLY and CDR2 is FYNNEI.

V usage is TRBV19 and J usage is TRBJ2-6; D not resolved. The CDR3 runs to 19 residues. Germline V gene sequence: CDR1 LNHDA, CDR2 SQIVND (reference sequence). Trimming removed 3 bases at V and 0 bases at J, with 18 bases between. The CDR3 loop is CASSMQSAVASSGANVLTF. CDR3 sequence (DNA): TGTGCCAGTAGTATGCAATCTGCGGTCGCGAGCTCTGGGGCCAACGTCCTGACTTTC.

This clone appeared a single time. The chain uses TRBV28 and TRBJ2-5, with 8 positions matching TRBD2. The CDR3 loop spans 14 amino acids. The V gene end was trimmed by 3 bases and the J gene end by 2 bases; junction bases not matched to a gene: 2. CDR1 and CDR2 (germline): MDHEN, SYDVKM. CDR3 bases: TGTGCCAGCAGTTTCCAGCGGGGGCAAGAGACCCAGTACTTC. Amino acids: CASSFQRGQETQYF.

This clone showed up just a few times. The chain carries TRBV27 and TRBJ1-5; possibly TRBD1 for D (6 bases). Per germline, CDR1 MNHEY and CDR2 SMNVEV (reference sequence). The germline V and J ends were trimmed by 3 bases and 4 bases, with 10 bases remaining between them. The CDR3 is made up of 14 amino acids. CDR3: CASSFGRGNQPQHF. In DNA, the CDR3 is TGTGCCAGCAGTTTCGGTAGGGGGAATCAGCCCCAGCATTTT.

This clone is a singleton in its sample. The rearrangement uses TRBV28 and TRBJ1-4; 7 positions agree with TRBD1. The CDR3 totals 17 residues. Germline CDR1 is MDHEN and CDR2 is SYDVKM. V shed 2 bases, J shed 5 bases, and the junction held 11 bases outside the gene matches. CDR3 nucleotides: TGTGCCAGCAGTTTAGGCCCGGGCCAGGGGGGCAATGAAAAACTGTTTTTT. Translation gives CASSLGPGQGGNEKLFF.

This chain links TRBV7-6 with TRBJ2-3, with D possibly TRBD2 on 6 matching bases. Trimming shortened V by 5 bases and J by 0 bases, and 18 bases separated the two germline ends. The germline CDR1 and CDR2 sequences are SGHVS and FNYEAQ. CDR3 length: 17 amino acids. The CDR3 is CASSLRPLADSTDTQYF. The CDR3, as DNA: TGTGCCAGCAGCCTCCGCCCTTTAGCGGATAGCACAGATACGCAGTATTTT. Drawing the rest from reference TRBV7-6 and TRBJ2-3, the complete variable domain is GAGVSQSPRYKVTKRGQDVALRCDPISGHVSLYWYRQALGQGPEFLTYFNYEAQQDKSGLPNDRFSAERPEGSISTLTIQRTEQRDSAMYRCASSLRPLADSTDTQYFGPGTRLTVL.